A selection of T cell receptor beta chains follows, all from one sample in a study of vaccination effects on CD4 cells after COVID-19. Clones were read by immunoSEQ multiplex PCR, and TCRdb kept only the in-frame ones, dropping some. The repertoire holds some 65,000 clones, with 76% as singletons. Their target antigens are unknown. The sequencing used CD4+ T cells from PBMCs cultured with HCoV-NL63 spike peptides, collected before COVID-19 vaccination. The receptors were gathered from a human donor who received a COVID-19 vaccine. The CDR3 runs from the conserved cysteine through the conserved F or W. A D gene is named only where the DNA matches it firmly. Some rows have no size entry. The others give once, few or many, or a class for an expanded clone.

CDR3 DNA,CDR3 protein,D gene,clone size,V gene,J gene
TGTGCCAGCAGCCAGGGGTCGAACTATGGCTACACCTTC,CASSQGSNYGYTF,.,.,TRBV3-1/TRBV3-2,TRBJ1-2
TGTGCCAGCAGCCCCTCCTTTAGAGTTTTCCAAGAGACCCAGTACTTC,CASSPSFRVFQETQYF,.,.,TRBV7-2,TRBJ2-5
TGTGCCAGCAGTCCGCGAGGAGTTGCGGGCACTGAAGCTTTCTTT,CASSPRGVAGTEAFF,.,.,TRBV28,TRBJ1-1
TGTGCCAGTAGCCCGCGTGGGGGGTCCTATAATTCACCCCTCCACTTT,CASSPRGGSYNSPLHF,.,.,TRBV19,TRBJ1-6
TGTGCCAGCAGCGCCGGGACTACTCAAGAGACCCAGTACTTC,CASSAGTTQETQYF,TRBD2,few,TRBV9,TRBJ2-5
TGTGCCAGCAGTACGCCTGGACAGGGAAGATTCGGGGAGCTGTTTTTT,CASSTPGQGRFGELFF,TRBD1,.,TRBV6-2/TRBV6-3,TRBJ2-2
TGTGCTAGTGGTTTGGGAGACGGAGGCTATGGCTACACCTTC,CASGLGDGGYGYTF,.,.,TRBV12-5,TRBJ1-2
TGTGCCAGTAGTCCTGAGGCGGGACAGTCCACAGATACGCAGTATTTT,CASSPEAGQSTDTQYF,.,.,TRBV19,TRBJ2-3
TGTGCCAGCAGCGTAGACCCAACAGGGAAAACTGAAGCTTTCTTT,CASSVDPTGKTEAFF,.,few,TRBV9,TRBJ1-1
TGTGCCAGCAGTATACAAGAAAACACTGAAGCTTTCTTT,CASSIQENTEAFF,.,.,TRBV6-6,TRBJ1-1
TGTGCCAGTAGTCCTGACCCGCGCCCCACAGATACGCAGTATTTT,CASSPDPRPTDTQYF,.,.,TRBV19,TRBJ2-3
TGCAGCGTTCGTACAGGGTCTGGGGCCAACGTCCTGACTTTC,CSVRTGSGANVLTF,.,.,TRBV29-1,TRBJ2-6
TGTGCCAGCAGTTACGCTGACATTACAAACACTGAAGCTTTCTTT,CASSYADITNTEAFF,.,.,TRBV6-6,TRBJ1-1
TGTGCCAGCAGAAGTGTAAAGAAAAACACAGATACGCAGTATTTT,CASRSVKKNTDTQYF,.,.,TRBV2,TRBJ2-3
TGTGCCAGCAGTTACCCTCAGCGGGGACGGGATACGCAGTATTTT,CASSYPQRGRDTQYF,TRBD2,.,TRBV6-2/TRBV6-3,TRBJ2-3
TGCGCCAGCAGTGAGGGTCGTGTAAACTATGGCTACACCTTC,CASSEGRVNYGYTF,.,.,TRBV10-2,TRBJ1-2
TGTGCCAGCAGTGAGGAGACGGGACCAAACTATGGCTACACCTTC,CASSEETGPNYGYTF,.,few,TRBV2,TRBJ1-2
TGCGCCAGCAGCCAAACAGGAAGTACTGAAGCTTTCTTT,CASSQTGSTEAFF,.,few,TRBV4-3,TRBJ1-1
TGCGCCAGCAGCTTGGTTAGCGGGGGATACAATGAGCAGTTCTTC,CASSLVSGGYNEQFF,TRBD2,.,TRBV5-1,TRBJ2-1
TGTGCCAGTAGTACCGACACAAATGGCTACACCTTC,CASSTDTNGYTF,.,.,TRBV19,TRBJ1-2
TGCGCCAGCAGCTTGGGGGGGGTTGATGGCTACACCTTC,CASSLGGVDGYTF,.,once,TRBV5-1,TRBJ1-2
TGTGCGACGAGTTTGGCCAATAATCAGCCCCAGCATTTT,CATSLANNQPQHF,.,.,TRBV19,TRBJ1-5
TGTGCCAGCAGTTACAGGGTAGACTATGGCTACACCTTC,CASSYRVDYGYTF,.,.,TRBV6-2/TRBV6-3,TRBJ1-2
TGTGCCAGTAGTAGAGGGCTCAATCAGCCCCAGCATTTT,CASSRGLNQPQHF,.,.,TRBV19,TRBJ1-5
TGTGCCACCAGCAGAGATCGCGGACGCAGGGGGGATCAGTTCTTC,CATSRDRGRRGDQFF,.,.,TRBV15,TRBJ2-1
TGTGCCAGCAGCGTACAACCCACCGGGACTAGCGGCCAGGGGGGTACGCAGTATTTT,CASSVQPTGTSGQGGTQYF,TRBD2,medium-sized,TRBV9,TRBJ2-3
TGCGCCAGCAGCCAAGATCGCTGGGGTAGAACAGATACGCAGTATTTT,CASSQDRWGRTDTQYF,.,.,TRBV4-3,TRBJ2-3
TGCAGCGTTGAAGATCCCTCATTGCAGCTCACAGATACGCAGTATTTT,CSVEDPSLQLTDTQYF,.,.,TRBV29-1,TRBJ2-3
TGTGCCAGCAGCTTAGGGCAGGGGACGGGTAGGCCTCAGCCCCAGCATTTT,CASSLGQGTGRPQPQHF,.,.,TRBV7-6,TRBJ1-5
TGTGCCACCAGTGATCCAAGGACCGACATCTATGGCTACACCTTC,CATSDPRTDIYGYTF,.,.,TRBV24-1,TRBJ1-2
TGTGCCAGCAGCTTGCTCCAGGGGATGGGCACTGAAGCTTTCTTT,CASSLLQGMGTEAFF,.,.,TRBV5-5,TRBJ1-1
TGCGCCAGCAGCCAAGGGTTTTCAGTGAACACTGAAGCTTTCTTT,CASSQGFSVNTEAFF,.,.,TRBV4-1,TRBJ1-1
TGTGCCAGCAGCGTTAGACAGGGGGCTTTGAATGAAAAACTGTTTTTT,CASSVRQGALNEKLFF,TRBD1,.,TRBV9,TRBJ1-4
TGTGCCAGCAGACAGACAGGGGCCGGGGGCTATGGCTACACCTTC,CASRQTGAGGYGYTF,TRBD1,.,TRBV5-6,TRBJ1-2
TGTGCCAGCAGTATGAACTATGTAGGCTACACCTTC,CASSMNYVGYTF,.,once,TRBV6-5,TRBJ1-2
TGTGCCATCAGTGACAGGGGTGTAGCCAAAAACATTCAGTACTTC,CAISDRGVAKNIQYF,.,.,TRBV10-3,TRBJ2-4
TGTGCCAGTAGCTCATCAGAGACCCAGTACTTC,CASSSSETQYF,.,.,TRBV19,TRBJ2-5
TGTGCCAGCTCAGCTACGTCGAACACCGGGGAGCTGTTTTTT,CASSATSNTGELFF,.,.,TRBV18,TRBJ2-2
TGTGCCAGCTCAGCAAACAGGGGACCGAGCACCGGGGAGCTGTTTTTT,CASSANRGPSTGELFF,TRBD1,few,TRBV18,TRBJ2-2
TGCGCCAGCAGCCAAGAGGGGCTTTTCGGCACTGAAGCTTTCTTT,CASSQEGLFGTEAFF,.,.,TRBV4-1,TRBJ1-1
TGCGCCAGCAGCTTGGGATCCTCACCCCTCCACTTT,CASSLGSSPLHF,.,.,TRBV5-1,TRBJ1-6
TGTGCCACCAGCAAAGGACAGATCTCCTACAATGAGCAGTTCTTC,CATSKGQISYNEQFF,.,.,TRBV15,TRBJ2-1
TGTGCCAGCAGCGTTATGTCATCGGGGGAACTGTTTTTT,CASSVMSSGELFF,.,.,TRBV9,TRBJ1-4
TGTGCCTCTCAGCGGGGTTCGACAGATACGCAGTATTTT,CASQRGSTDTQYF,TRBD2,once,TRBV24-1,TRBJ2-3
TGTGCCAGCAGCTTGGCCAACACAGATACGCAGTATTTT,CASSLANTDTQYF,.,.,TRBV5-4,TRBJ2-3